The 26 T cell receptor beta chains below come from one sample, sequenced in a study of blood T cell repertoires in COVID-19. TCRdb's table, derived via immunoSEQ multiplex PCR, lists solely in-frame clones and lacks some. This table holds some 300,000 clones, 85% to 90% found once. Sequencing was performed on PBMCs or T cells enriched from blood (not recorded which). These receptors were taken from a woman in her sixties in a cohort exposed to, infected with or recovered from COVID-19 (not recorded which).

The chain carries TRBV5-1 and TRBJ2-1; maybe TRBD1 (5 bases). V shed 5 bases and J shed 8 bases, with 20 bases lying between them. The CDR3 runs 15 residues. The germline V gene encodes CDR1 SGHRS and CDR2 YFSETQ. The CDR3 DNA follows: TGCGCCAGCAGTCCTTTAGGGGCCCGAAGGGATGAGCAGTTCTTC. This sequence encodes CASSPLGARRDEQFF.

The chain carries TRBV7-2 and TRBJ1-1; no reliable D call. The CDR3 consists of 15 residues. Per the germline V gene, CDR1 is SGHTA and CDR2 is FQGNSA. V was pared by 1 base and J by 0 bases, with 9 bases between. CDR3: CASSLDPGMNTEAFF. Here the CDR3 DNA reads TGTGCCAGCAGCTTAGATCCGGGAATGAACACTGAAGCTTTCTTT.

The chain has TRBV6-1 and TRBJ1-4, with a tentative D call TRBD1 (6 bases). Trimming took 4 bases from V and 0 from J, leaving 18 bases between them. Germline CDR1 and CDR2: MNHNS and SASEGT. CDR3 length equals 18 residues. For the CDR3, the DNA is TGTGCCAGCAGTGGGCGCGGACAGTCATTTGCAACTAATGAAAAACTGTTTTTT. Protein product: CASSGRGQSFATNEKLFF.

Notes on this clone: This same CDR3 is encoded by further DNA sequences in the sample. V and J are TRBV15 and TRBJ2-7; TRBD1 matches at 8 bases. V shed 1 base, J shed 4 bases, and the junction held 6 bases outside the gene matches. CDR1 is LNHNV, CDR2 YYDKDF, per germline (reference sequence). The CDR3 runs 15 residues. The CDR3 DNA sequence: TGTGCCACCAGCAGAGCCGGGACAGGCCAGTACGAGCAGTACTTC. Translation gives CATSRAGTGQYEQYF.

The chain uses TRBV7-9 and TRBJ2-3; TRBD1 matches at 9 bases. The CDR3 runs 15 residues. CDR1 SEHNR and CDR2 FQNEAQ come from the germline V gene (reference sequence). The trim removed 6 bases at V and 1 base at J, leaving 5 bases unmatched. The CDR3 DNA reads TGTGCCAGCAGGTGGGACAGGGAACGCACAGATACGCAGTATTTT. Encoded protein: CASRWDRERTDTQYF.

V usage is TRBV19 and J usage is TRBJ2-7, with a weak D call TRBD1 (7 bases). The germline V gene encodes CDR1 LNHDA and CDR2 SQIVND (reference sequence). CDR3 size: 15 residues. Trimming removed 7 bases at V and 1 base at J, with 17 bases between. CDR3 nucleotide sequence: TGTGCCAGTACCAACACAGGGGACTCTTCCTACGAGCAGTACTTC. Encoded protein: CASTNTGDSSYEQYF.

The chain links TRBV28 to TRBJ2-2; 11 positions match TRBD2. CDR1 is MDHEN, CDR2 SYDVKM, per germline. The length of the CDR3 is 15 residues. Trimming took 6 bases from V and 4 from J; bases not matched to a gene: 4. CDR3 amino acids: CASSSSGRATGELFF. The CDR3 DNA is TGTGCCAGCAGCAGTAGCGGGAGGGCCACCGGGGAGCTGTTTTTT.

This chain's CDR3 is CASSSSRQGARPYNEQFF. The CDR3 nucleotides are TGCGCCAGCAGCTCCTCCCGACAGGGGGCGAGGCCCTACAATGAGCAGTTCTTC. The chain combines TRBV5-1 with TRBJ2-1; 10 bases map to TRBD1. Trimming at V came to 3 bases and at J to 2 bases, leaving 11 bases not matched to a gene. The CDR3 sequence is 18 residues long. CDR1 is SGHRS, CDR2 YFSETQ, per germline. Drawing the rest from reference TRBV5-1 and TRBJ2-1, the complete variable domain is KAGVTQTPRYLIKTRGQQVTLSCSPISGHRSVSWYQQTPGQGLQFLFEYFSETQRNKGNFPGRFSGRQFSNSRSEMNVSTLELGDSALYLCASSSSRQGARPYNEQFFGPGTRLTVL.

This clone was counted between two and nine times. J is TRBJ2-1 and V is TRBV2, with 14 positions matching TRBD2. The trim removed 7 bases at V and 8 bases at J, leaving 10 bases unmatched. CDR3 length: 16 amino acids. The germline V gene encodes CDR1 SNHLY and CDR2 FYNNEI. CDR3 protein: CASMGTSGSTTDEQFF. The CDR3 region has the DNA TGTGCCAGCATGGGGACTAGCGGGAGTACGACCGATGAGCAGTTCTTC. Full variable domain (rest looked up from reference TRBV2 and TRBJ2-1): EPEVTQTPSHQVTQMGQEVILRCVPISNHLYFYWYRQILGQKVEFLVSFYNNEISEKSEIFDDQFSVERPDGSNFTLKIRSTKLEDSAMYFCASMGTSGSTTDEQFFGPGTRLTVL.

This clone appeared once. This sequence joins TRBV7-8 and TRBJ2-1; weak D call: TRBD2 (6 bases). This CDR3 is 15 amino acids long. Germline CDR1 is SGHVS and CDR2 is FQNEAQ. The V end lost 1 base, the J end lost 2 bases, and 9 bases lay between the germline ends. DNA for the CDR3: TGTGCCAGCAGCTTAGGTGGAGGGCCCTACAATGAGCAGTTCTTC. It translates to CASSLGGGPYNEQFF.

This clone has only a few counts. The rearrangement joins TRBV28 to TRBJ1-5, with 8 bases fitting TRBD1. Germline V gene sequence: CDR1 MDHEN, CDR2 SYDVKM. After removal of 3 bases from V and 2 bases from J, the junction contained 12 bases not matched to a gene. The CDR3 has 18 residues. The CDR3 nucleotides are TGTGCCAGCAGTTTTCCCCGGTCAGGGGGCCGCGGCAATCAGCCCCAGCATTTT. Its protein product is CASSFPRSGGRGNQPQHF.

V is TRBV2 and J is TRBJ2-1; 12 nucleotides line up with TRBD2. After removal of 8 bases from V and 8 bases from J, the junction contained 7 bases not matched to a gene. Germline V gene data show CDR1 as SNHLY and CDR2 as FYNNEI. The CDR3 runs to 14 residues. For the CDR3, the DNA is TGTGCCAGCCCCGGGACTAGCGGGCGGTATGAGCAGTTCTTC. Translated: CASPGTSGRYEQFF.

This chain links TRBV28 with TRBJ1-3; D might be TRBD1 (5 bases). The germline V and J ends were trimmed by 2 bases and 1 base, with 9 bases remaining between them. The CDR3 totals 15 residues. The germline gives CDR1 MDHEN, CDR2 SYDVKM. The CDR3 loop reads CASSLVRASGNTIYF. In nucleotides, the CDR3 is TGTGCCAGCAGTTTAGTCAGGGCATCTGGAAACACCATATATTTT.

This chain links TRBV7-9 with TRBJ1-4; no clear D gene. CDR1 and CDR2 from the germline V gene are SEHNR and FQNEAQ (reference sequence). This CDR3 region has 11 residues. Trimming stripped 5 bases from V and 4 bases from J, with 2 bases between. CDR3 amino acids: CASSRNEKLFF. In DNA, the CDR3 is TGTGCCAGCAGCCGTAATGAAAAACTGTTTTTT.

V usage is TRBV3-1 (or the pseudogene TRBV3-2) and J usage is TRBJ2-7; 12 bases align to TRBD1. CDR3 length: 15 amino acids. V was pared by 2 bases and J by 7 bases, with 6 bases of the junction left unmatched. Germline lookup yields CDR1 LGHDT and CDR2 YNNKEL (reference sequence). The CDR3 nucleotides read TGTGCCAGCAGCCAAAGCGGGACAGGGGGCCGGGAGCAGTACTTC. Protein product: CASSQSGTGGREQYF.

V is TRBV11-2 and J is TRBJ1-4; tentatively, D is TRBD1 (6 bases). The CDR3 contains 16 residues. The germline gives CDR1 SGHAT, CDR2 FQNNGV. V gave up 5 bases and J gave up 3 bases, with 16 bases separating them. The CDR3 sequence is CASSPTGPHSNEKLFF. CDR3 coding DNA: TGTGCCAGCAGCCCAACAGGGCCACATTCTAATGAAAAACTGTTTTTT. The complete variable domain, with remaining parts taken from reference TRBV11-2 and TRBJ1-4, reads EAGVAQSPRYKIIEKRQSVAFWCNPISGHATLYWYQQILGQGPKLLIQFQNNGVVDDSQLPKDRFSAERLKGVDSTLKIQPAKLEDSAVYLCASSPTGPHSNEKLFFGSGTQLSVL.

This clone was observed once. The chain carries TRBV28 and TRBJ2-5; 11 nucleotides align to TRBD2. Germline V gene sequence: CDR1 MDHEN, CDR2 SYDVKM. The CDR3 covers 18 residues. V lost 9 bases and J lost 1; bases outside the gene matches: 16. The CDR3 DNA reads as TGTGCCAGTATTCACCTAGCGGGAGGAAAGGGTAGCCAAGAGACCCAGTACTTC. This translates into CASIHLAGGKGSQETQYF.

The chain employs TRBV28 and TRBJ2-7; 7 positions agree with TRBD1. The CDR3 covers 15 residues. The ends lost 5 bases at V and 2 bases at J; junction bases unmatched: 9. The V gene's germline CDR1 is MDHEN and CDR2 SYDVKM. CDR3 amino acids: CASSPPRQGAYEQYF. Written as DNA, the CDR3 is TGTGCCAGCAGTCCCCCCCGGCAGGGGGCCTACGAGCAGTACTTC.

As to this clone: This same CDR3 is encoded by further DNA sequences in the sample. The chain joins TRBV12-3 or TRBV12-4 to TRBJ2-1, with a weak D call TRBD1 (5 bases). The V end lost 6 bases, the J end lost 3 bases, and 9 bases lay between the germline ends. The CDR3 covers 13 residues. In DNA form, the CDR3 reads TGTGCCAGCAGAGGTAGGGGCTACAATGAGCAGTTCTTC. Translating gives CASRGRGYNEQFF.

The J gene is TRBJ2-7, the V gene TRBV6-5, with TRBD2 identical over 7 bases. CDR1 and CDR2 from the germline V gene are MNHEY and SVGAGI. Trimming removed 2 bases from V and 0 bases from J; junction bases left unmatched: 4. This CDR3 comprises 15 residues. This chain's CDR3 is CASSYVPSGSYEQYF. CDR3 coding DNA: TGTGCCAGCAGTTACGTGCCTAGCGGCTCCTACGAGCAGTACTTC.

The chain couples TRBV7-2 to TRBJ1-1; D ambiguous. The CDR3 length is 14 residues. The ends were cut back, 5 bases at V and 7 bases at J, with 17 bases in the middle. Germline lookup yields CDR1 SGHTA and CDR2 FQGNSA. CDR3 residues: CASSPDRFQVEAFF. The CDR3 DNA reads as TGTGCCAGCAGCCCCGACCGCTTCCAGGTTGAAGCTTTCTTT.

J is TRBJ2-3 and V is TRBV6-2 or TRBV6-3, with TRBD2 matching 8 bases. With V trimmed by 0 bases and J by 3 bases, 8 bases remained unmatched. Germline CDR1 is MNHEY and CDR2 is SVGEGT. This CDR3 contains 17 residues. DNA of the CDR3: TGTGCCAGCAGTTACTCGCTCGGGAGGGAGGAGACAGATACGCAGTATTTT. This gives the protein CASSYSLGREETDTQYF.

The chain combines TRBV7-2 with TRBJ2-4, with TRBD1 identical over 7 bases. Germline CDR1 is SGHTA and CDR2 is FQGNSA. The CDR3 is made up of 17 amino acids. The V gene end was trimmed by 8 bases and the J gene end by 1 base; junction bases not matched to a gene: 14. DNA of the CDR3: TGTGCCAGCCGACAGGGCGTGGGGATAGTGGCCAAAAACATTCAGTACTTC. Its translation is CASRQGVGIVAKNIQYF. The full variable domain, completed using reference TRBV7-2 and TRBJ2-4, is GAGVSQSPSNKVTEKGKDVELRCDPISGHTALYWYRQSLGQGLEFLIYFQGNSAPDKSGLPSDRFSAERTGGSVSTLTIQRTQQEDSAVYLCASRQGVGIVAKNIQYFGAGTRLSVL.

The CDR3 protein is CASIESGVHNEQFF. The CDR3 nucleotides are TGTGCCAGCATCGAGTCGGGAGTTCACAATGAGCAGTTCTTC. The chain carries TRBV28 and TRBJ2-1, with a possible D match to TRBD2 (6 bases). The germline V gene encodes CDR1 MDHEN and CDR2 SYDVKM. The germline V and J ends were trimmed by 7 bases and 5 bases, with 15 bases remaining between them. The CDR3 covers 14 residues.

The V gene is TRBV12-3 or TRBV12-4, the J gene TRBJ2-7; 9 bases are a match to TRBD2. Trimming removed 7 bases from V and 2 bases from J; junction bases left unmatched: 3. The CDR3 has 13 amino acids. The CDR3 region has the DNA TGTGCCAGCAAGGCGGGAGGGACCTACGAGCAGTACTTC. Translation: CASKAGGTYEQYF.

This sequence joins TRBV5-4 and TRBJ2-3, with 10 nucleotides matching TRBD1. V dropped 7 bases and J dropped 3; count of bases not matched to a gene: 2. Germline CDR1 reads SGHNT; CDR2 reads YYREEE (reference sequence). The CDR3 covers 13 residues. CDR3 residues: CASRQGATDTQYF. CDR3 nucleotides: TGTGCCAGCCGACAGGGGGCAACAGATACGCAGTATTTT. Full variable domain (missing parts from reference TRBV5-4 and TRBJ2-3): ETGVTQSPTHLIKTRGQQVTLRCSSQSGHNTVSWYQQALGQGPQFIFQYYREEENGRGNFPPRFSGLQFPNYSSELNVNALELDDSALYLCASRQGATDTQYFGPGTRLTVL.